This T cell receptor beta chain was sequenced in a study of cytomegalovirus exposure and HLA in healthy donors. Points from the study as a whole: TRBV6-2, TRBV6-3 and some other V segments were excluded as indistinguishable.

Concerning this clone: Its antigen is not identified.

Amplification used 60 Vbeta primers and 13 Jbeta primers. Generated by immunoSEQ multiplex PCR, the TCRdb table keeps only in-frame clones and is missing some. The sample yields 150,000 to 200,000 clones, 70% seen once. Germline lookup yields CDR1 GTSNPN and CDR2 SVGIG (reference sequence). The CDR3 runs 12 residues. V gave up 1 base and J gave up 7 bases, with 7 bases separating them. V usage is TRBV30 and J usage is TRBJ2-2; unclear D gene. The specimen was PBMCs. The TCR comes from a man between 18 and 29 years old in good health and CMV-seropositive. This chain's CDR3 is CAWSALNGELFF. For the CDR3, the DNA is TGTGCCTGGAGTGCTCTTAACGGGGAGCTGTTTTTT.